This T cell receptor (beta chain) was identified during a study of Ad26.COV2.S vaccination and SARS-CoV-2 variants. Study in general: The donor was enrolled in the Ad26.COV2.S arm of the COV1001 trial. By the intramuscular route, Ad26.COV2.S was given once, or twice 56 days apart.

Trimming shortened V by 6 bases and J by 4 bases, and 19 bases separated the two germline ends. The CDR3 is 16 residues long. Germline loops: CDR1 MNHEY, CDR2 SVGEGT. Findings and limits, study-wide: Responses of spike-specific T cells (both CD8+ and CD4+) reportedly showed substantial breadth after vaccination.

This clone was counted once. The antigen is undetermined. Specified treatment: some 20 received Ad26.COV2.S at low or high dose, single or two shots; about 5 received placebo; per-sample allocation not given. Sampling happened 63 days after the first vaccine or placebo injection. The sample came from a Boston adult aged 18-55 years. Method: immunoSEQ multiplex PCR; TCRdb's copy keeps in-frame clones and lacks some. The repertoire holds 400,000 to 450,000 clones, over 75% seen once, with about 12% in the top ten. The chain combines TRBV6-2 or TRBV6-3 with TRBJ2-1; the D is unclear. Sample: peripheral blood, taken in a trial of Ad26.COV2.S vaccine versus placebo. The TCR comes from a person aged 18-60 years who received the Ad26.COV2.S COVID-19 vaccine or a placebo. The CDR3 coding sequence is TGTGCCAGCAGCTCCGGTCGGCTCTTCCCTTACAATGAGCAGTTCTTC. Encoded protein: CASSSGRLFPYNEQFF.